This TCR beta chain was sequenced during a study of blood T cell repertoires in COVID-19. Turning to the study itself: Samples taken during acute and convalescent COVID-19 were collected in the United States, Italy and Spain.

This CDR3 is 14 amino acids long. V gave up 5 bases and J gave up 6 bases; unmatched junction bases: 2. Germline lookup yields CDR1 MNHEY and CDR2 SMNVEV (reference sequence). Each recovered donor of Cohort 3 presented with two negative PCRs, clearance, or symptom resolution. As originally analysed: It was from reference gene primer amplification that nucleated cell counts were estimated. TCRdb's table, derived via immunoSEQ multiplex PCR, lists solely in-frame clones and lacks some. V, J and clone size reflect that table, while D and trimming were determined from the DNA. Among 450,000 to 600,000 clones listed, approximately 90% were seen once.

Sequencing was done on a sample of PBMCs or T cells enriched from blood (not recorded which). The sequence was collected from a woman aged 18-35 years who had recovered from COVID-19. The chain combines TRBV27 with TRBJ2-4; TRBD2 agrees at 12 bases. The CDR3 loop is CASSPSGGVNIQYF. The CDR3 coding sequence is TGTGCCAGCAGTCCTAGCGGGGGGGTAAACATTCAGTACTTC.